What follows are 5 T cell receptor beta chains derived from one specimen sequenced in a study of post-analysis software for immune sequencing data. Broader study findings: Four to six TRBV segments (TRBV5-6, TRBV5-1 and TRBV20-1 among them) occurred more frequently in patients than in controls.

Antigens for these TCRs are unknown. Incorporated into the TCR beta cDNA libraries were unique molecular identifiers, which served to reduce PCR and sequencing biases. TCRdb called the PCR reads again in MiXCR, with one record for every CDR3 protein. The sample has 750,000 to 950,000 distinct CDR3 sequences, around 50% seen once. Specimen: blood. These receptors were collected from a girl aged 10 to 17 with multiple sclerosis.

This clonotype was picked up a small number of times. V is TRBV20-1 and J is TRBJ2-3; D may be TRBD1 or TRBD2 (6 bases each). Germline loops: CDR1 DFQATT, CDR2 SNEGSKA (reference sequence). Trimming cost V 1 base and J 2 bases, with 16 bases left between them. The CDR3 is 16 residues long. The CDR3 protein is CSARAGWGAHTDTQYF. The CDR3 DNA reads as TGCAGTGCTAGAGCGGGCTGGGGGGCACACACAGATACGCAGTATTTT.

The rearrangement uses TRBV10-3 and TRBJ2-3, with D tentatively TRBD1 (5 bases). Trimming shortened V by 6 bases and J by 4 bases, and 17 bases separated the two germline ends. The CDR3 has 15 amino acids. In germline, CDR1 is ENHRY, CDR2 SYGVKD. Written as DNA, the CDR3 is TGTGCCATCAGGATCAGGGTAGGCGTCCCAGATACGCAGTATTTT. Translated, it gives CAIRIRVGVPDTQYF.

This clonotype has only a few counts. CDR3 bases: TGCGCCAGCAGCCAAGGGGCTTATGAGTACAATGAGCAGTTCTTC. It encodes CASSQGAYEYNEQFF. This chain uses TRBV4-1 with TRBJ2-1; D remains ambiguous. This CDR3 has 15 amino acids. Germline CDR1 reads MGHRA; CDR2 reads YSYEKL. V gave up 1 base and J gave up 4 bases, with 11 bases separating them.

The chain has TRBV19 and TRBJ2-1, with D possibly being TRBD2 (5 bases). Germline lookup yields CDR1 LNHDA and CDR2 SQIVND (reference sequence). V gave up 5 bases and J gave up 0 bases, with 11 bases separating them. This CDR3 comprises 15 residues. CDR3 residues: CASSFRLNSYNEQFF. In nucleotides, the CDR3 is TGTGCCAGTAGTTTCCGACTAAACTCCTACAATGAGCAGTTCTTC.

This chain uses TRBV29-1 with TRBJ1-5; 10 nucleotides align to TRBD1. V lost 6 bases and J lost 4; bases outside the gene matches: 3. Germline loops: CDR1 SQVTM, CDR2 ANQGSEA. This CDR3 has 13 residues. This chain's CDR3 is CSVGTGVNQPQHF. The CDR3 DNA is TGCAGCGTGGGGACAGGGGTTAATCAGCCCCAGCATTTT.